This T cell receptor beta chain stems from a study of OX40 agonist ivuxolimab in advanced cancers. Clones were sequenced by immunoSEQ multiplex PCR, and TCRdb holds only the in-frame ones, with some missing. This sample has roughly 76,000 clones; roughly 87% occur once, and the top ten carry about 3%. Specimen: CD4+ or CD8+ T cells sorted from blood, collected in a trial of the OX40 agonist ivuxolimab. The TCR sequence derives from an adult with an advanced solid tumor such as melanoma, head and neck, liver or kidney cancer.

This chain's CDR3 is CASSQGLADTQYF. CDR3 coding DNA: TGTGCCAGCAGCCAAGGACTAGCCGATACGCAGTATTTT. The V and J genes are TRBV11-3 and TRBJ2-3; 8 positions match TRBD2. The CDR3 is made up of 13 amino acids. The germline V gene encodes CDR1 SGHNT and CDR2 YENEEA. J was trimmed by 6 bases and V by 5 bases; bases with no gene match: 4.